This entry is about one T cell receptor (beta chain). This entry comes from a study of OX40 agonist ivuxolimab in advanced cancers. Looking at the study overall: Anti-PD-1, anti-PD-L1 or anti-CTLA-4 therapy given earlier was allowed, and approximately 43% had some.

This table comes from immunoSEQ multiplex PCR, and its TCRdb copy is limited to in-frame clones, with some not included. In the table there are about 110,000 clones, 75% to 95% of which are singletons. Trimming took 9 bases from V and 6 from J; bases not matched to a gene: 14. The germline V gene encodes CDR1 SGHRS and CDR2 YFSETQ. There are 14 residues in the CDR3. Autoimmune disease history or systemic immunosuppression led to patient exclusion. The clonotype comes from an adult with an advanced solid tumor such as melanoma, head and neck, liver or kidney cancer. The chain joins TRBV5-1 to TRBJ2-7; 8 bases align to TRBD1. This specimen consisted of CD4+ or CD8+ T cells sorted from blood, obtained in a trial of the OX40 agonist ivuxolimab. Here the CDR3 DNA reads TGCGCCACCCAGCTGGCAGGGGGCTTAGGCGAGCAGTACTTC. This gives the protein CATQLAGGLGEQYF.